A single sample is the source of the 18 T cell receptor beta chains below, sequenced in a study of T cell responses to AZD1222 COVID-19 vaccine. Profiled with immunoSEQ multiplex PCR; TCRdb holds only in-frame clones, not every one. The table lists more than 95,000 clones, 65% to 90% of them singletons, with about 26% in the top ten. The source material was peripheral blood, sampled 28 days after the second AZD1222 dose. Receptors were obtained from an adult who received the AZD1222 COVID-19 vaccine.

This clone appeared a single time. This specimen includes other DNA sequences encoding the same CDR3. The V gene is TRBV4-3, the J gene TRBJ1-3; perhaps TRBD1 as D (6 bases). Trimming shortened V by 0 bases and J by 1 base, and 7 bases separated the two germline ends. CDR1 and CDR2 from the germline V gene are LGHNA and YSLEER. CDR3 length: 15 residues. This chain's CDR3 is CASSQDTGSGNTIYF. The CDR3 nucleotides are TGCGCCAGCAGCCAAGACACAGGGTCTGGAAACACCATATATTTT.

The chain carries TRBV7-3 and TRBJ1-1; weak D call: TRBD1 (5 bases). Germline V gene data show CDR1 as SGHTA and CDR2 as FQGTGA. This CDR3 comprises 15 residues. V dropped 6 bases and J dropped 3 bases, with 17 bases sitting between them. CDR3 in amino acids: CASRLRAGGDTEAFF. CDR3 DNA sequence: TGTGCCAGCAGGCTCCGGGCCGGGGGAGACACTGAAGCTTTCTTT.

J is TRBJ1-2 and V is TRBV13; D is uncertain. Germline V CDR1 and CDR2: PRHDT, FYEKMQ (reference sequence). The CDR3 length is 12 residues. V lost 5 bases and J lost 7, with 11 bases in between. The CDR3 DNA sequence: TGTGCCAGCAGCCAGAGAACTGTTGGCTACACCTTC. This encodes CASSQRTVGYTF.

The chain has TRBV27 and TRBJ1-1; D unresolved. CDR3 length: 14 amino acids. The V end was cut by 6 bases, the J end by 2 bases, with 13 bases between. Looked up from germline, CDR1 is MNHEY and CDR2 is SMNVEV (reference sequence). CDR3 coding DNA: TGTGCCAGCAGCCAAAACGGGGAAAACACTGAAGCTTTCTTT. Amino acids: CASSQNGENTEAFF.

The V call is TRBV28, the J call TRBJ2-3, with D possibly being TRBD1 (6 bases). CDR1 is MDHEN and CDR2 is SYDVKM in the germline V gene. Trimming pared 7 bases from V and 0 bases from J, leaving 20 bases between. CDR3 length: 17 residues. DNA of the CDR3: TGTGCCAGCACCCTGCCCCTGACAGGCGCCAGCACAGATACGCAGTATTTT. This sequence encodes CASTLPLTGASTDTQYF.

The chain employs TRBV18 and TRBJ2-1; 8 nucleotides align to TRBD2. The V segment lost 2 bases and the J segment 8 bases; nucleotides outside the gene matches: 5. The CDR3 extends over 14 amino acids. Germline V gives CDR1 KGHSH, CDR2 LQKENI. CDR3 nucleotide sequence: TGTGCCAGCTCACCAGGGACTAGGGGTTATGAGCAGTTCTTC. Protein: CASSPGTRGYEQFF.

The J gene is TRBJ2-1, the V gene TRBV11-2; 8 positions agree with TRBD2. With V trimmed by 4 bases and J by 7 bases, 12 bases remained unmatched. CDR1 and CDR2 (germline): SGHAT, FQNNGV. The CDR3 covers 16 residues. This CDR3 is CASSSIRGGPSNEQFF. The CDR3 DNA sequence: TGTGCCAGCAGCTCCATACGGGGGGGGCCAAGTAATGAGCAGTTCTTC.

V and J are TRBV30 and TRBJ1-5; D unresolved. Germline V gene lookup returns CDR1 GTSNPN and CDR2 SVGIG (reference sequence). V was trimmed by 2 bases and J by 5 bases, leaving 10 bases between them. The CDR3 is made up of 13 amino acids. CDR3 in DNA: TGTGCCTGGAGTCCCTCACCAGATCAGCCCCAGCATTTT. Its protein product is CAWSPSPDQPQHF.

The CDR3 reads CASSEPIAGGGRETQYF. For the CDR3, the DNA is TGTGCCAGCAGTGAACCTATAGCGGGGGGAGGACGAGAGACCCAGTACTTC. V usage is TRBV6-1 and J usage is TRBJ2-5; 10 bases agree with TRBD2. The CDR3 spans 17 residues. Germline V lookup: CDR1 MNHNS, CDR2 SASEGT. The J segment lost 4 bases and the V segment lost 2 bases, leaving 10 bases of the junction unmatched.

The rearrangement links TRBV11-2 to TRBJ2-7; TRBD1 aligns across 9 bases. The CDR3 consists of 15 residues. Trimming cost V 5 bases and J 11 bases; bases outside gene matches: 16. CDR1 and CDR2 (germline): SGHAT, FQNNGV. The CDR3 coding sequence is TGTGCCAGCAGCCAGACCCGCCGGGACAGGGTTTTGAAGTACTTC. Protein product: CASSQTRRDRVLKYF.

V is TRBV16 and J is TRBJ1-6, with D possibly being TRBD1 (5 bases). Deletions cut 7 bases from V and 0 bases from J, with 10 bases between. The CDR3 has 15 residues. CDR1 KGHSY and CDR2 FQNENV come from the germline V gene. The CDR3 DNA sequence: TGTGCCAGCACCGGGGGAAGCTCCTATAATTCACCCCTCCACTTT. Its translation is CASTGGSSYNSPLHF.

This chain uses TRBV6-2 or TRBV6-3 with TRBJ2-7; D is ambiguous. Trimming pared 0 bases from V and 2 bases from J, leaving 2 bases between. Per germline, CDR1 MNHEY and CDR2 SVGEGT. The CDR3 covers 12 residues. The CDR3 bases are TGTGCCAGCAGTTACTCCGCCTACGAGCAGTACTTC. This gives the protein CASSYSAYEQYF.

The chain carries TRBV9 and TRBJ1-4, with D unresolved. Trimming took off 0 bases at V and 0 bases at J, with 9 bases between the two ends. Germline CDR1 and CDR2: SGDLS and YYNGEE. This CDR3 has 16 residues. The CDR3 reads CASSVALTATNEKLFF. DNA of the CDR3: TGTGCCAGCAGCGTAGCCTTGACGGCAACTAATGAAAAACTGTTTTTT.

The chain combines TRBV20-1 with TRBJ2-7, with D unresolved. Trimming shortened V by 5 bases and J by 4 bases, and 9 bases separated the two germline ends. The CDR3 loop spans 11 amino acids. The germline V gene has CDR1 DFQATT and CDR2 SNEGSKA (reference sequence). CDR3 sequence: CSAPVEYEQYF. The CDR3 DNA reads TGCAGTGCTCCCGTGGAATACGAGCAGTACTTC.

This chain connects TRBV7-8 to TRBJ1-5; no clear D. This CDR3 is 16 amino acids long. Trimming removed 0 bases from V and 5 bases from J, with 14 bases in between. From germline, CDR1 is SGHVS and CDR2 FQNEAQ. The CDR3 sequence is CASSLAGQIHYQPQHF. CDR3 nucleotide sequence: TGTGCCAGCAGCTTAGCCGGTCAGATCCATTATCAGCCCCAGCATTTT.

The chain links TRBV28 to TRBJ2-1, with 11 bases that match TRBD2. Germline CDR1 reads MDHEN; CDR2 reads SYDVKM. The CDR3 totals 15 residues. Trimming removed 10 bases from V and 4 bases from J; junction bases left unmatched: 9. The CDR3 sequence is CATETSGAPYNEQFF. DNA for the CDR3: TGTGCCACCGAGACTAGCGGGGCGCCATACAATGAGCAGTTCTTC.

This chain uses TRBV18 with TRBJ1-5, with a weak D call TRBD1 (6 bases). The length of the CDR3 is 15 residues. CDR1 and CDR2 from the germline V gene are KGHSH and LQKENI. V gave up 2 bases and J gave up 3 bases, with 11 bases separating them. CDR3 bases: TGTGCCAGCTCACCAGTGCCAGGGGACAATCAGCCCCAGCATTTT. Encoded protein: CASSPVPGDNQPQHF.

The gene calls are TRBV4-1 and TRBJ2-1, with D possibly TRBD2 on 6 matching bases. Looked up from germline, CDR1 is MGHRA and CDR2 is YSYEKL. The CDR3 covers 15 residues. V was cut by 4 bases and J by 2 bases, with 12 bases left in between. The CDR3 DNA follows: TGCGCCAGCAGCCTAAACTCGGGAGCCTACAATGAGCAGTTCTTC. This sequence encodes CASSLNSGAYNEQFF.